What follows is one T cell receptor beta chain and its context. The data originate from a study of blood T cell repertoires in COVID-19. Study summary: COVID-19 samples, acute and convalescent, were from the United States, Italy and Spain. Nucleic acid was either cDNA or gDNA, and it came from T cells, B-cell-depleted T cells, or PBMCs.

Germline CDR1 MNHEY, CDR2 SVGAGI. V lost 7 bases to trimming and J lost 7 bases, with 10 bases between them. The CDR3 contains 12 residues. The authors' processing: Scientists estimated how many nucleated cells there were by amplifying reference gene primers. The table came from immunoSEQ multiplex PCR; TCRdb's copy has only in-frame clones and leaves some out. V, J and clone size were drawn from that table, and D and trimming were deduced from the DNA. The sample includes 80,000 or so clones, more than 80% of them seen just once. The clonotype originates from a woman in her sixties with acute or convalescent COVID-19. The source material was peripheral blood. J is TRBJ1-4 and V is TRBV6-5, with a tentative D call TRBD1 (6 bases). The CDR3: CASKGRGEKLFF. CDR3 DNA: TGTGCCAGCAAAGGCAGGGGTGAAAAACTGTTTTTT.